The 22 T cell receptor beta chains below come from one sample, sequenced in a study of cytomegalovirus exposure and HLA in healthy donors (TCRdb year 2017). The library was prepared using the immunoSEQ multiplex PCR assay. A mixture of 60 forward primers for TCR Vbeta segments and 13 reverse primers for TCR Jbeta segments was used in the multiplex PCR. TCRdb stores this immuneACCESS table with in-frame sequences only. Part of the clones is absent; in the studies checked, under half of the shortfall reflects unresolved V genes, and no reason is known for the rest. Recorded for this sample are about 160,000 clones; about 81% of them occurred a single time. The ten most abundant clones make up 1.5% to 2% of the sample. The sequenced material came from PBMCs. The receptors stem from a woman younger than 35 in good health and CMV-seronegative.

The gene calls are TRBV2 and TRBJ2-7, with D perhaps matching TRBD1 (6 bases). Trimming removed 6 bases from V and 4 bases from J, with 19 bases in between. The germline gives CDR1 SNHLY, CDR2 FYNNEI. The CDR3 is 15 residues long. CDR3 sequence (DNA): TGTGCCAGCAGAGACTCACAGGGTTACCAATACGAGCAGTACTTC. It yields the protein CASRDSQGYQYEQYF.

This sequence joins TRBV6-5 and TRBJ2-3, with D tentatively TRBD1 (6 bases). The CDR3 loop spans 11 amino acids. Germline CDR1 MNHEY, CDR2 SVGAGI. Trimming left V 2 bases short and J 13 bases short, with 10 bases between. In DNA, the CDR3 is TGTGCCAGCAGTTACATGAAGGGGGAGTATTTT. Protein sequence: CASSYMKGEYF.

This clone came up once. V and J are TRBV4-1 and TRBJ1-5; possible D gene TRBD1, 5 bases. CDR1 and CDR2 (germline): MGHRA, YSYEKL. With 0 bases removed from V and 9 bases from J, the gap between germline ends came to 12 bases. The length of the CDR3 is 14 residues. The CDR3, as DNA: TGCGCCAGCAGCCAAGATACGGCAGGGTGGCCCCAGCATTTT. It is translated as CASSQDTAGWPQHF.

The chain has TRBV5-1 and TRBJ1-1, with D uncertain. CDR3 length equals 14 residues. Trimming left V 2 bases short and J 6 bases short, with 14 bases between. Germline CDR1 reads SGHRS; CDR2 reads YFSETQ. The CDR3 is CASSLVEAESEAFF. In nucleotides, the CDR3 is TGCGCCAGCAGCTTAGTTGAGGCAGAATCTGAAGCTTTCTTT.

CDR3 sequence reads: CASSLGTGGKETQYF. The CDR3 coding sequence is TGTGCCAGCAGTTTGGGGACAGGGGGTAAGGAGACCCAGTACTTC. V and J are TRBV28 and TRBJ2-5, with 11 bases that match TRBD1. The trim removed 3 bases at V and 5 bases at J, leaving 5 bases unmatched. There are 15 residues in the CDR3. Germline V lookup: CDR1 MDHEN, CDR2 SYDVKM.

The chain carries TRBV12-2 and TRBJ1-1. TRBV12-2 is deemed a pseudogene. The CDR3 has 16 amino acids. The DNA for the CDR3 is TGTGCAAGTCGCGCCCCAAATCTAAGATTGAACACTGAAGCTTTCTTT. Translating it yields CASRAPNLRLNTEAFF.

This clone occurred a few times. CDR3 coding DNA: TGTGCCAGTAGTATCTCGGGACAGGGGGCTTGGCAGCCCCAGCATTTT. Its translation: CASSISGQGAWQPQHF. The chain couples TRBV19 to TRBJ1-5; 12 bases agree with TRBD1. Trimming cost V 3 bases and J 7 bases; bases outside gene matches: 7. CDR1 is LNHDA, CDR2 SQIVND, per germline (reference sequence). This CDR3 comprises 16 residues. Variable domain in full (rest from reference TRBV19 and TRBJ1-5): DGGITQSPKYLFRKEGQNVTLSCEQNLNHDAMYWYRQDPGQGLRLIYYSQIVNDFQKGDIAEGYSVSREKKESFPLTVTSAQKNPTAFYLCASSISGQGAWQPQHFGDGTRLSIL.

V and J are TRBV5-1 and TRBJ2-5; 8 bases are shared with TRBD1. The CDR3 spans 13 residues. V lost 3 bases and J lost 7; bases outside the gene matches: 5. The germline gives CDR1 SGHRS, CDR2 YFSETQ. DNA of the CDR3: TGCGCCAGCAGCTCCAGGGGGCAGGGGACCCAGTACTTC. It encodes CASSSRGQGTQYF.

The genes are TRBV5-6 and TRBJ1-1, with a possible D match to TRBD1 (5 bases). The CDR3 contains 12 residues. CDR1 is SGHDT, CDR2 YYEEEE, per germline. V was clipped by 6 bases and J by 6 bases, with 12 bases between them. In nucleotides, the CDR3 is TGTGCCAGCACCCTGGGAGGGGCTGAAGCTTTCTTT. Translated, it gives CASTLGGAEAFF.

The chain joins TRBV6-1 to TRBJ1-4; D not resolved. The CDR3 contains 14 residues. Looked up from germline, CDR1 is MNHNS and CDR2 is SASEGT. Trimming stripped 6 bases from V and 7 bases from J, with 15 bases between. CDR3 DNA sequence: TGTGCCAGCAGCAATGACATTCTGGCTGAAAAACTGTTTTTT. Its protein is CASSNDILAEKLFF.

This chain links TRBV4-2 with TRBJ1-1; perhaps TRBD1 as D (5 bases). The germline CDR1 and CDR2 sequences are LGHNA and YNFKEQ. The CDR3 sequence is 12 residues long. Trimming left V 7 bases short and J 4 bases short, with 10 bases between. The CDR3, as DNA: TGTGCCAGCAAGGGGCAGGGCACTGAAGCTTTCTTT. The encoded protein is CASKGQGTEAFF.

The CDR3 is CASRVTGPGSEQYF. CDR3 coding DNA: TGTGCCAGCAGAGTCACAGGGCCGGGGTCCGAGCAGTACTTC. The chain uses TRBV6-5 and TRBJ2-7; maybe TRBD1 (6 bases). The V end lost 6 bases, the J end lost 6 bases, and 18 bases lay between the germline ends. The CDR3 spans 14 residues. Germline loops: CDR1 MNHEY, CDR2 SVGAGI.

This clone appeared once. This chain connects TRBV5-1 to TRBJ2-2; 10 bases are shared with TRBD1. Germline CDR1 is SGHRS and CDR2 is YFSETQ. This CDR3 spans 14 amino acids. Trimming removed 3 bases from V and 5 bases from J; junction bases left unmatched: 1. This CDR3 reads CASSSGQGTGELFF. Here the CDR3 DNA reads TGCGCCAGCAGCTCGGGACAGGGGACCGGGGAGCTGTTTTTT.

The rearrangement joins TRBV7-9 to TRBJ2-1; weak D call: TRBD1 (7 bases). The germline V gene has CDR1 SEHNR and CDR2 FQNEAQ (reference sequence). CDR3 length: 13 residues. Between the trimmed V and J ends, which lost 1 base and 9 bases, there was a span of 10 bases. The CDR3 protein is CASSLDRGGEQFF. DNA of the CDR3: TGTGCCAGCAGCTTAGACAGGGGAGGTGAGCAGTTCTTC.

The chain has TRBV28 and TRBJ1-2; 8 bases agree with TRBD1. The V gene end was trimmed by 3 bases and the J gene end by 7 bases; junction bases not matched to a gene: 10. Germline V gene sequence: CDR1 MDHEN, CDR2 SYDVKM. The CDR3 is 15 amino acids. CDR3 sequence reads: CASSFRDRMVFGYTF. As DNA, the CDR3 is TGTGCCAGCAGTTTCCGGGACAGGATGGTCTTTGGCTACACCTTC.

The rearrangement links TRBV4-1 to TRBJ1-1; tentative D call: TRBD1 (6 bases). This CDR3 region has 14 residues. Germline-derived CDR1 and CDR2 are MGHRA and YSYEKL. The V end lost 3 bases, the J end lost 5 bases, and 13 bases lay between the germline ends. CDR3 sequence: CASSQGRGGTEAFF. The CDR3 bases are TGCGCCAGCAGCCAGGGAAGGGGGGGGACTGAAGCTTTCTTT.

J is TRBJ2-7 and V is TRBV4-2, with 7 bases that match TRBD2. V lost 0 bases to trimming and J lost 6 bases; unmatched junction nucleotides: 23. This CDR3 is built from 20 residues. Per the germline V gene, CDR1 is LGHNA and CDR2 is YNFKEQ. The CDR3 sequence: CASSQDLVSFYSGGSIEQYF. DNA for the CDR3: TGTGCCAGCAGCCAAGATCTTGTATCATTCTACTCTGGCGGGAGTATCGAGCAGTACTTC.

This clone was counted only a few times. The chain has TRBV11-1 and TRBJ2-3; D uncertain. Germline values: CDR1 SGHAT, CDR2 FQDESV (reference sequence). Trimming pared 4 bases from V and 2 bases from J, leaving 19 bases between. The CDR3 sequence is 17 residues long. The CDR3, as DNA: TGTGCCAGCAGCTACCTTTCGACATCCTCCTCCACAGATACGCAGTATTTT. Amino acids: CASSYLSTSSSTDTQYF.

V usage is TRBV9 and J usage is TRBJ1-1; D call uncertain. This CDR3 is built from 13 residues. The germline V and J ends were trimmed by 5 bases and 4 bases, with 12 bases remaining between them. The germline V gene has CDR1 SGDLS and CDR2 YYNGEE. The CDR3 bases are TGTGCCAGCAGTAACACCGGCGGCACTGAAGCTTTCTTT. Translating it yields CASSNTGGTEAFF.

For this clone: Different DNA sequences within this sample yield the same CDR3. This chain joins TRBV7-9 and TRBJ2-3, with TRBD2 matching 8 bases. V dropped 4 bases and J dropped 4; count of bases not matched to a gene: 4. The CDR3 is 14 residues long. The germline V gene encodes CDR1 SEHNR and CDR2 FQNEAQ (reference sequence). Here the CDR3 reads CASSSGLAPDTQYF. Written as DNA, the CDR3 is TGTGCCAGCAGCTCCGGACTAGCTCCAGATACGCAGTATTTT.

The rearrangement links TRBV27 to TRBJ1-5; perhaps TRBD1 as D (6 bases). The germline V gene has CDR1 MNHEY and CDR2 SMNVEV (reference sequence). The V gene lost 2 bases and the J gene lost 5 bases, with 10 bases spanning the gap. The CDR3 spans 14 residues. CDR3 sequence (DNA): TGTGCCAGCAGTTTAAGGTCAGGGGATCAGCCCCAGCATTTT. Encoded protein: CASSLRSGDQPQHF.

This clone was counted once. CDR3 region: CASSIGSWNTGELFF. The CDR3 DNA reads as TGTGCCAGCAGCATAGGAAGCTGGAACACCGGGGAGCTGTTTTTT. V is TRBV7-8 and J is TRBJ2-2; D gene uncertain. V lost 5 bases to trimming and J lost 1 base, with 11 bases between them. This CDR3 spans 15 amino acids. Looked up from germline, CDR1 is SGHVS and CDR2 is FQNEAQ.